This TCR beta chain was found in a study of cytomegalovirus exposure and HLA in healthy donors. Study information: Inside one of the first data releases sat about 85 million unique TCRs taken from HLA-typed donors.

V lost 1 base, J lost 4 bases, and 6 bases stayed unmatched. Germline CDR1 is LNHNV and CDR2 is YYDKDF (reference sequence). This CDR3 is 16 amino acids long. This PCR relied on a set of 60 Vbeta primers and 13 Jbeta primers. Profiled with immunoSEQ multiplex PCR; TCRdb holds only in-frame clones, not every one. The sample includes roughly 170,000 clones, about 75% of them seen just once. Sampled while nominally healthy, donors likely had unrecorded immune exposures. This clone appeared once. Its specificity is unknown. Notes on the study in general: HLA alleles showed associations with about 15,000 TCR beta sequences in a later analysis, at a 0.05 false discovery rate. Association of a missense DCLRE1C variant with TCR beta V- and J-gene trimming was reported in a later analysis.

Source material: PBMCs. This clonotype was obtained from a female donor in good health and CMV-seronegative. The rearrangement uses TRBV15 and TRBJ2-7; 11 bases agree with TRBD1. The CDR3: CATSRVSGTGGYEQYF. In nucleotides, the CDR3 is TGTGCCACCAGCAGAGTGTCCGGGACAGGGGGATACGAGCAGTACTTC.